Following are 18 T cell receptor beta chains from one sample sequenced in a study of blood T cell repertoires in COVID-19. The protocol was immunoSEQ multiplex PCR, while the TCRdb copy is restricted to in-frame clones and leaves out a portion. The table lists 200,000 to 250,000 clones, 82% of them singletons, with approximately 3.1% in the top ten. Source material: PBMCs or T cells enriched from blood (not recorded which). Receptor source: an older woman who had recovered from COVID-19.

The chain carries TRBV10-1 and TRBJ2-3; 10 bases align to TRBD1. The germline gives CDR1 WNHNN, CDR2 SYGVQD (reference sequence). The CDR3 consists of 13 residues. CDR3: CALVDRGQDTQYF. Here the CDR3 DNA reads TGCGCTCTCGTTGACAGGGGGCAAGATACGCAGTATTTT.

The rearrangement uses TRBV5-4 and TRBJ2-1; 8 nucleotides match TRBD2. The junction had 12 bases not matched to a gene; V was cut back by 6 bases and J by 7 bases. There are 15 residues in the CDR3. Germline V gene data show CDR1 as SGHNT and CDR2 as YYREEE (reference sequence). Here the CDR3 reads CASTTGREVGNEQFF. Written as DNA, the CDR3 is TGTGCCAGCACCACGGGGCGGGAGGTAGGGAATGAGCAGTTCTTC.

J is TRBJ2-2 and V is TRBV10-3; TRBD1 aligns across 8 bases. The junction had 7 bases not matched to a gene; V was cut back by 6 bases and J by 7 bases. Per the germline V gene, CDR1 is ENHRY and CDR2 is SYGVKD. This CDR3 comprises 14 residues. The CDR3 loop is CAISQRTGIGELFF. In DNA, the CDR3 is TGTGCCATCAGCCAGAGGACAGGGATCGGGGAGCTGTTTTTT.

V usage is TRBV7-2 and J usage is TRBJ1-6; TRBD1 might be the D (5 bases). V gave up 2 bases and J gave up 0 bases, with 11 bases separating them. Germline CDR1 is SGHTA and CDR2 is FQGNSA. The length of the CDR3 is 17 residues. The CDR3 protein is CASSLPGSYSYNSPLHF. As DNA, the CDR3 is TGTGCCAGCAGCTTACCAGGGTCCTACTCCTATAATTCACCCCTCCACTTT.

The CDR3 region is CASSRLQLNQPQHF. Here the CDR3 DNA reads TGTGCCAGTAGTAGGTTGCAGTTAAATCAGCCCCAGCATTTT. The rearrangement links TRBV19 to TRBJ1-5; D not resolved. The CDR3 contains 14 residues. Trimming pared 4 bases from V and 4 bases from J, leaving 11 bases between. Germline-derived CDR1 and CDR2 are LNHDA and SQIVND (reference sequence).

This chain joins TRBV7-9 and TRBJ2-7; 14 bases are shared with TRBD2. The V segment lost 5 bases and the J segment 12 bases; nucleotides outside the gene matches: 15. This CDR3 comprises 16 residues. CDR1 SEHNR and CDR2 FQNEAQ come from the germline V gene (reference sequence). The CDR3 DNA is TGTGCCAGCAGCGCCGGACTAGCGGGAGGTCGCGAGCTTGGGTACTTC. It translates to CASSAGLAGGRELGYF.

The chain links TRBV10-3 to TRBJ2-5; 7 bases agree with TRBD1. The V and J ends lost 10 bases and 2 bases, in that order; junction bases with no gene match: 16. This CDR3 has 16 amino acids. CDR1 ENHRY and CDR2 SYGVKD come from the germline V gene. The CDR3 reads CATRDSSRDPQETQYF. DNA for the CDR3: TGTGCCACTCGGGACAGCTCTAGAGACCCTCAAGAGACCCAGTACTTC.

V gene TRBV18 combines with J gene TRBJ1-3, with no clear D. The CDR3 consists of 15 residues. V was cut by 3 bases and J by 0 bases, with 9 bases left in between. CDR1 and CDR2 (germline): KGHSH, LQKENI. DNA for the CDR3: TGTGCCAGCTCACCGATGAAGAGCTCTGGAAACACCATATATTTT. Encoded protein: CASSPMKSSGNTIYF. Looking up the rest from reference TRBV18 and TRBJ1-3 gives the full variable domain: NAGVMQNPRHLVRRRGQEARLRCSPMKGHSHVYWYRQLPEEGLKFMVYLQKENIIDESGMPKERFSAEFPKEGPSILRIQQVVRGDSAAYFCASSPMKSSGNTIYFGEGSWLTVV.

V and J are TRBV5-4 and TRBJ2-7; the match to TRBD1 covers 9 bases. Looked up from germline, CDR1 is SGHNT and CDR2 is YYREEE (reference sequence). V was pared by 2 bases and J by 4 bases, with 7 bases of the junction left unmatched. The CDR3 runs 15 residues. The chain's CDR3 is CASSFRGQGKYEQYF. The CDR3 DNA sequence: TGTGCCAGCAGCTTCCGAGGACAGGGGAAGTACGAGCAGTACTTC.

V gene TRBV6-4 combines with J gene TRBJ2-1, with 10 bases fitting TRBD2. Losses at the gene ends were 4 bases for V and 9 bases for J; bases not matched to a gene: 12. This CDR3 is 16 amino acids long. The germline gives CDR1 MRHNA, CDR2 SNTAGT. This chain's CDR3 is CASSVFSSGSEGEQFF. The DNA of the CDR3 is TGTGCCAGCAGTGTCTTTTCTAGCGGGAGTGAGGGTGAGCAGTTCTTC.

This chain links TRBV4-2 with TRBJ1-5; D is uncertain. The CDR3 has 13 amino acids. The germline V and J ends were trimmed by 0 bases and 6 bases, with 6 bases remaining between them. Germline lookup yields CDR1 LGHNA and CDR2 YNFKEQ. CDR3 nucleotides: TGTGCCAGCAGCCAAGATCGGGGTCAGCCCCAGCATTTT. Amino acids: CASSQDRGQPQHF.

The chain carries TRBV7-2 and TRBJ1-2; D is perhaps TRBD1 (6 bases). Germline V gene lookup returns CDR1 SGHTA and CDR2 FQGNSA. The length of the CDR3 is 16 residues. The V gene lost 5 bases and the J gene lost 2 bases, with 18 bases spanning the gap. CDR3: CASSPVRGTQNYGYTF. DNA of the CDR3: TGTGCCAGCAGCCCCGTCAGGGGCACTCAGAACTATGGCTACACCTTC.

The rearrangement joins TRBV10-3 to TRBJ1-2; D is undetermined. The germline gives CDR1 ENHRY, CDR2 SYGVKD. The CDR3 sequence is 15 residues long. Trimming stripped 0 bases from V and 3 bases from J, with 11 bases between. CDR3 protein: CAISESPRRDYGYTF. Here the CDR3 DNA reads TGTGCCATCAGTGAGTCGCCTCGACGGGACTATGGCTACACCTTC.

The V gene is TRBV9, the J gene TRBJ2-5; TRBD1 agrees at 8 bases. Per the germline V gene, CDR1 is SGDLS and CDR2 is YYNGEE. With 6 bases clipped from V and 1 base from J, the junction kept 2 bases outside the gene matches. The CDR3 has 13 residues. CDR3 in DNA: TGTGCCAGCAACGGACAGGGCCAAGAGACCCAGTACTTC. As protein: CASNGQGQETQYF.

This clone showed up just a few times. This sequence joins TRBV7-7 and TRBJ2-7; the match to TRBD1 covers 9 bases. The CDR3 length is 15 residues. Looked up from germline, CDR1 is SSHAT and CDR2 is FNYEAQ (reference sequence). V shed 8 bases, J shed 2 bases, and the junction held 10 bases outside the gene matches. The CDR3: CASGARDRATYEQYF. CDR3 DNA sequence: TGTGCCAGCGGAGCCCGGGACAGGGCAACCTACGAGCAGTACTTC.

As for this clone: Sequence at one end of the junction differs from germline and may be a read error. The chain uses TRBV9 and TRBJ2-3; 11 nucleotides align to TRBD2. The germline V gene encodes CDR1 SGDLS and CDR2 YYNGEE. The CDR3 runs 14 residues. The CDR3 bases are TGTGCGAGCAATAGCGGGGGGGCCGCCGATACGCAGTATTTT. Amino acids: CASNSGGAADTQYF.

The chain employs TRBV10-3 and TRBJ2-7; tentatively, D is TRBD1 (5 bases). With 3 bases removed from V and 2 bases from J, the gap between germline ends came to 11 bases. The CDR3 totals 14 residues. In germline, CDR1 is ENHRY, CDR2 SYGVKD. CDR3 protein: CAISDARVTYEQYF. The CDR3 DNA sequence: TGTGCCATCAGTGATGCCAGGGTCACCTACGAGCAGTACTTC.

The rearrangement joins TRBV4-2 to TRBJ1-1, with D uncertain. The V end lost 0 bases, the J end lost 7 bases, and 12 bases lay between the germline ends. There are 14 residues in the CDR3. Germline-derived CDR1 and CDR2 are LGHNA and YNFKEQ. As DNA, the CDR3 is TGTGCCAGCAGCCAAGACGTTGGGAGACGTGAAGCTTTCTTT. Translating gives CASSQDVGRREAFF.